The sequence of this TCR beta chain was determined in a study of blood T cell repertoires in COVID-19 (dated by TCRdb to 2018 to 2021). At the level of the whole study: Collaborator samples came from the United States, Italy and Spain and covered acute and convalescent phases of COVID-19. Samples came from the ongoing ImmuneRACE study (first 160 participants) plus 1,254 subjects from 6 global collaborators. The repertoires were made available in a free public database intended to serve as a resource for research on the immune response to SARS-CoV-2. The material from the prospective study consisted of cDNA or gDNA derived from T cells, B-cell-depleted T cells, or PBMCs. Where available, HLA class I and class II types were taken from metadata supplied by the sample provider and were not determined by assay-based typing. A de-identified subject ID, COVID-19 status, age in years and sex were almost always included in the sample metadata. Deeply sampled blood TCRbeta repertoires from subjects exposed to, actively infected with, or recovered from COVID-19 were included in the dataset. Overall study outcomes, separate from this receptor: The amount of clinical and demographic metadata varied by source and participant and was provided uncurated.

Participants in the prospective study were enrolled through a virtual design, were aged about 18 to 90 years, and lived in fewer than 30 United States geographic areas. In the prospective study, participants were assigned to cohorts based on the clinical history participants reported in a screening survey and a study questionnaire. Recovered participants in ImmuneRACE Cohort 3 were defined as having two consecutive negative NP/OP PCR tests, clearance from a healthcare professional, or resolution of symptoms. In the prospective study, whole blood, serum and a nasopharyngeal or oropharyngeal swab were collected from each participant by mobile phlebotomists. Participants in the prospective study had the option to provide additional blood draws and questionnaires over an approximately 2-month period. Before DNA extraction, prospective study blood samples were shipped either frozen or at room temperature.

Per the germline V gene, SGHRS is the CDR1 and YFSETQ is the CDR2. From cysteine to phenylalanine, the CDR3 is 16 amino acids long. Just the 48-base CDR3 DNA is kept, in frame starting at base 1. V gives up 1 base and J gives up 4 bases, and the segment between their germline ends measures 12 bases. TCRbeta CDR3 regions were amplified from genomic DNA by means of the immunoSEQ Assay, a bias-controlled multiplex PCR. Processing in the source paper ran as follows. Nucleated cell counts per sample were estimated from amplification of reference gene primers within the assay. Sequence reads were collapsed and filtered to measure the absolute abundance of every unique TCRbeta CDR3 rearrangement. For each sample, productive Simpson clonality was calculated by taking the square root of Simpson's diversity index across productive rearrangements. Sourced from immuneACCESS, this table was stored by TCRdb with only in-frame sequences that have V and J called. A share of the clones is absent; for the studies checked, an unresolved V gene accounts for under half, and the remainder has no known explanation. V, J and clone size reflect that table, while D and trimming were determined from the DNA. The sample includes some 300,000 clones, with just under 90% observed a single time. Roughly a tenth of the sample is held by the ten biggest clonotypes.

A word on this clone: Which antigen it targets is not known. The sample holds no much larger clone one base away, and base qualities are not on file.

The chain is made from TRBV5-1 and TRBJ1-6, with a weak D call of TRBD1 (6 bases match). Sequenced input: PBMCs or T cells enriched from blood (not recorded which). The source of this sequence is a woman between 25 and 40 years old who had recovered from COVID-19. The nucleotides are TGCGCCAGCAGCTTGACAGGGACCCGTTATAATTCACCCCTCCACTTT. Protein translation: CASSLTGTRYNSPLHF.